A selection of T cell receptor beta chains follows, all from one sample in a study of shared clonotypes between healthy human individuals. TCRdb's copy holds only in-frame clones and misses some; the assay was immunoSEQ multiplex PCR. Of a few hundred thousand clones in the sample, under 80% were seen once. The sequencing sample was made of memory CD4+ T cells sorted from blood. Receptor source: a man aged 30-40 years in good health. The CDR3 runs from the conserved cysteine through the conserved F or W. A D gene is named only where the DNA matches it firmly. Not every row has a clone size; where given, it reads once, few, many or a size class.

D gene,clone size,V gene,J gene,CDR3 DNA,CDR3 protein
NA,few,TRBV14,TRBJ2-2,TGTGCCAGCAGCACCCAATTCACCGGGGAGCTGTTTTTT,CASSTQFTGELFF
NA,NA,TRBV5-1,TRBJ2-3,TGCGCCAGCAGCTTCGAAGGGTCCAGAGGCACAGATACGCAGTATTTT,CASSFEGSRGTDTQYF
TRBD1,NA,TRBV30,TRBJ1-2,TGTGCCTGGCGGGACAGGGGGGAGGGCTATGGCTACACCTTC,CAWRDRGEGYGYTF
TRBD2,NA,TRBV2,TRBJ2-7,TGTGCCAGCAGTGAAGAGACTAGCTGGGGCACCTACGAGCAGTACTTC,CASSEETSWGTYEQYF
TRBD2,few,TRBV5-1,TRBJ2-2,TGCGCCAGCAGCTTGCGGAGCGTGCGGGAGGCGAACACCGGGGAGCTGTTTTTT,CASSLRSVREANTGELFF
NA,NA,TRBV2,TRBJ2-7,TGTGCCAGCAGTGGACGGGGAGTGTACGAGCAGTACTTC,CASSGRGVYEQYF
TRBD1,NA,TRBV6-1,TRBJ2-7,TGTGCCAGCAGTGTCGGGACAGGGGTCTCCTACGAGCAGTACTTC,CASSVGTGVSYEQYF
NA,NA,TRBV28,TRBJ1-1,TGTGCCAGCAGTTCACGCCCGGGGGCTGAAGCTTTCTTT,CASSSRPGAEAFF
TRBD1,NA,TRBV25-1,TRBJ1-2,TGTGCCAGCAGTGAATGGGACAGGGGGATAGGGGGCTACACCTTC,CASSEWDRGIGGYTF
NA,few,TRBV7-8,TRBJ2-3,TGTGCCAGCAGCTCTACCGGGGCCTACACAGATACGCAGTATTTT,CASSSTGAYTDTQYF
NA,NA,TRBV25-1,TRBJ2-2,TGTGCCAGCAGGGGGGACGGCTCGTCCGGGGAGCTGTTTTTT,CASRGDGSSGELFF
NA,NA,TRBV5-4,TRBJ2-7,TGTGCCAGCAGCTTGGGCCCCACCGGGACCCCCGAGGCGTACGAGCAGTACTTC,CASSLGPTGTPEAYEQYF
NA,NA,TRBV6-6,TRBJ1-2,TGTGCCAGCAGTTACAGGGCCTATGGCTACACCTTC,CASSYRAYGYTF
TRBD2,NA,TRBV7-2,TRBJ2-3,TGTGCCAGCAGCCTACAAGCGGGAGTCTCAGATACGCAGTATTTT,CASSLQAGVSDTQYF
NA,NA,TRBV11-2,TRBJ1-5,TGTGCCAGCAGCACCGGGACTCCCAATCAGCCCCAGCATTTT,CASSTGTPNQPQHF
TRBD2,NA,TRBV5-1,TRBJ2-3,TGCGCCAGCAGCTTGGCCGGCGGGAGCGCTGATACGCAGTATTTT,CASSLAGGSADTQYF
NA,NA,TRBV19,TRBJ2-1,TGTGCCAGTAGTATTAGGGTAGGGGTCTTGAATGAGCAGTTCTTC,CASSIRVGVLNEQFF
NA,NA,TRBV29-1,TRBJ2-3,TGCAGCGTTGTCGGAGGCACAGATACGCAGTATTTT,CSVVGGTDTQYF
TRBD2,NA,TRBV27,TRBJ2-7,TGTGCCAGCAGTTTATATCCTAGCGGCTCCTACGAGCAGTACTTC,CASSLYPSGSYEQYF
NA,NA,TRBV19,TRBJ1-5,TGTGCCAGTAGTATTGGTCAGCCCCAGCATTTT,CASSIGQPQHF
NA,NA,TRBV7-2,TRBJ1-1,TGTGCCAGCAGCCGTAGGGGGGTGGGCTCCACTGAAGCTTTCTTT,CASSRRGVGSTEAFF
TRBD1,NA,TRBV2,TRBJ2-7,TGTGCCAGCAACGGACAGGGGGGCTACGAGCAGTACTTC,CASNGQGGYEQYF
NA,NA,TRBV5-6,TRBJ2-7,TGTGCCACCCGACCCAGGGGGGCCTTTTACCACGAGCAGTACTTC,CATRPRGAFYHEQYF
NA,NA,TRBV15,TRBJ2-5,TGTGCCACCAGCAGAGCCCGTTGGGAGACCCAGTACTTC,CATSRARWETQYF
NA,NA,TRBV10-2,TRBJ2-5,TGCGCCAGCAGTGGAGGGGTATTGGAGACCCAGTACTTC,CASSGGVLETQYF
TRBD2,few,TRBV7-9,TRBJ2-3,TGTGCCAGCAGCCCCGGACTAGCGGGGGCGACGCAGTATTTT,CASSPGLAGATQYF
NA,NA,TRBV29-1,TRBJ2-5,TGCAGCGCCGACTCTGAGGGCGGGGAGACCCAGTACTTC,CSADSEGGETQYF
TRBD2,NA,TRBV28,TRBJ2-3,TGTGCCAGCAGTTCGGGACTAGCGACGGCTAGCACAGATACGCAGTATTTT,CASSSGLATASTDTQYF
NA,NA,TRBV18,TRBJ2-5,TGTGCCAGCTCACCGGGGACAACCCGAGAGACCCAGTACTTC,CASSPGTTRETQYF
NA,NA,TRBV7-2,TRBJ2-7,TGTGCCAGCAGCTTAAAGGGGAACTACGAGCAGTACTTC,CASSLKGNYEQYF
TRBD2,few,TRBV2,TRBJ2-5,TGTGCCAGCAGTTTGCGGGAGAAGGTGACCCAGTACTTC,CASSLREKVTQYF
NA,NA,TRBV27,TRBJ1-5,TGTGCCAGCAGCCGGGACGGACTGAATCAGCCCCAGCATTTT,CASSRDGLNQPQHF
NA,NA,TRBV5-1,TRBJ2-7,TGCGCCAGCAGCTTACGGACTAACTACGAGCAGTACTTC,CASSLRTNYEQYF
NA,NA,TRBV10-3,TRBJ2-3,TGTGCCAGCGGAGTTGACACAGATACGCAGTATTTT,CASGVDTDTQYF
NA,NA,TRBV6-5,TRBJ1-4,TGTGCCAGCAGTTACTCGAGGCTTAATGAAAAACTGTTTTTT,CASSYSRLNEKLFF
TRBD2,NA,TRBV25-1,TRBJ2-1,TGTGCCAGTAGTGAATCACGCAGGCGGGAGGGATTCTACAATGAGCAGTTCTTC,CASSESRRREGFYNEQFF
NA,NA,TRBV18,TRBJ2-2,TGTGCCAGCTCACCAATGGTAGCAGGGAACACCGGGGAGCTGTTTTTT,CASSPMVAGNTGELFF
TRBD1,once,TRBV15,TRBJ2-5,TGTGCCACCAGCAGGGGGACAGGCGGGGCAGAGACCCAGTACTTC,CATSRGTGGAETQYF
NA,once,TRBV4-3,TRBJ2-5,TGCGCCAGCAGCCGAGAACCACTAAGACCCCAAGAGACCCAGTACTTC,CASSREPLRPQETQYF
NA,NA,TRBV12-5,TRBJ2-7,TGTGCTAGTGCCTTAGCCATCGGGGAGCAGTACTTC,CASALAIGEQYF
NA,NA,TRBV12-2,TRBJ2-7,TGTGCAAGTCGCTTCCGGGGGCGCGGGCACTACGAGCAGTACTTC,CASRFRGRGHYEQYF
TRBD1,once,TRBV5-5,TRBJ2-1,TGTGCCAGCAGTAAATCGGGACAGGGCCACAATGAGCAGTTCTTC,CASSKSGQGHNEQFF
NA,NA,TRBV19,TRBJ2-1,TGTGCCAGTAGTAACCGTGCAGGGGAGCAGTTCTTC,CASSNRAGEQFF
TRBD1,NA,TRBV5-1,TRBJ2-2,TGCGCCAGCAGCGATCAACCGGGACAGAGCACCGGGGAGCTGTTTTTT,CASSDQPGQSTGELFF